A selection of T cell receptor beta chains follows, all from one sample in a study of T-cell memory formation after mild COVID-19. Each CDR3 protein is one row after TCRdb ran MiXCR on the 5' RACE reads. This sample has just over 60,000 distinct CDR3 sequences, with about a tenth found just once. The material sequenced was PBMCs or a T cell subset sorted from them (not recorded which). Source of these receptors: a man aged 18 to 35 who had mild COVID-19 (a few samples of this study predate the infection). Cell type and time point are not known. CDR3s include the opening cysteine and the closing phenylalanine or tryptophan. The order of the fields is D gene, clone size, V gene, J gene, CDR3 protein, CDR3 DNA. The D gene is left open where the match is weak. Clone size is not always given. Where it is, it says once, few, many or a class for expanded clones.

>NA|few|TRBV7-2|TRBJ2-3
CASSLALVGLTDTQYF
TGTGCCAGCAGCTTAGCGCTGGTGGGGCTCACAGATACGCAGTATTTT
>NA|many|TRBV7-3|TRBJ1-2
CASSFSRESGYTF
TGTGCCAGCAGCTTTTCGCGAGAGAGTGGCTACACCTTC
>NA|many|TRBV7-2|TRBJ2-4
CASSEVGGELITSAKNIQYF
TGTGCCAGCAGTGAAGTGGGCGGGGAACTCATAACTTCAGCCAAAAACATTCAGTACTTC
>NA|many|TRBV11-2|TRBJ1-6
CASSLRSGVSPLHF
TGTGCCAGCAGCTTGAGGTCCGGGGTCTCACCCCTCCACTTT
>TRBD1|few|TRBV5-8|TRBJ2-5
CASRLPGQGAGTQYF
TGTGCCAGCAGATTACCGGGACAGGGGGCAGGGACCCAGTACTTC
>TRBD2|NA|TRBV7-9|TRBJ2-1
CASSIGLAHNEQFF
TGTGCCAGCAGCATCGGACTAGCCCACAATGAGCAGTTCTTC
>TRBD1|few|TRBV18|TRBJ1-2
CASSPNLGQGIGYTF
TGTGCCAGCTCACCGAACCTGGGACAGGGGATCGGCTACACCTTC
>NA|NA|TRBV29-1|TRBJ2-3
CSVRGQLSTDTQYF
TGCAGCGTGAGGGGACAACTGAGCACAGATACGCAGTATTTT
>NA|NA|TRBV5-6|TRBJ2-1
CASSGDTGISYNEQFF
TGTGCCAGCAGCGGAGACACAGGGATCTCCTACAATGAGCAGTTCTTC
>NA|NA|TRBV4-3|TRBJ2-1
CASSQDPPPRVEQFF
TGCGCCAGCAGCCAAGACCCACCTCCCCGGGTTGAGCAGTTCTTC
>TRBD2|NA|TRBV9|TRBJ2-1
CASSPGTSGWGGEQFF
TGTGCCAGCAGCCCTGGGACTAGCGGGTGGGGTGGTGAGCAGTTCTTC
>NA|few|TRBV4-3|TRBJ1-6
CASSQVRGSSSYNSPLHF
TGCGCCAGCAGCCAAGTAAGGGGCAGCAGCTCCTATAATTCACCCCTCCACTTT
>TRBD2|NA|TRBV28|TRBJ2-2
CASSLAGGNTGELFF
TGTGCCAGCAGTCTAGCGGGGGGCAACACCGGGGAGCTGTTTTTT
>NA|many|TRBV5-1|TRBJ2-6
CASSGGRSGANVLTF
TGCGCCAGCAGCGGGGGACGGTCTGGGGCCAACGTCCTGACTTTC
>TRBD1|few|TRBV15|TRBJ2-6
CATSRGTGGVVANVLTF
TGTGCCACCAGCAGAGGGACAGGGGGCGTCGTGGCCAACGTCCTGACTTTC
>TRBD2|medium-sized|TRBV20-1|TRBJ2-5
CSARIAGPYQETQYF
TGCAGTGCGAGAATAGCGGGACCATACCAAGAGACCCAGTACTTC
>NA|many|TRBV5-1|TRBJ1-2
CASSFEGMDYGYTF
TGCGCCAGCAGCTTTGAGGGGATGGACTATGGCTACACCTTC
>TRBD2|NA|TRBV12-3/TRBV12-4|TRBJ2-5
CASSLVGTSGETQYF
TGTGCCAGCAGTTTAGTCGGGACTAGCGGGGAGACCCAGTACTTC
>NA|NA|TRBV5-4|TRBJ2-2
CASGLTGELFF
TGTGCCAGCGGCTTAACCGGGGAGCTGTTTTTT
>NA|NA|TRBV20-1|TRBJ1-3
CSATWTDGGNTIYF
TGCAGTGCTACGTGGACAGACGGTGGAAACACCATATATTTT
>TRBD1|few|TRBV5-1|TRBJ2-3
CASSFGAGGKAADTQYF
TGCGCCAGCAGCTTCGGGGCAGGGGGAAAGGCTGCAGATACGCAGTATTTT
>TRBD1|many|TRBV5-5|TRBJ1-2
CASSPGDSNYGYTF
TGTGCCAGCAGCCCGGGGGACAGCAACTATGGCTACACCTTC
>NA|NA|TRBV6-5|TRBJ2-1
CASSYIAEGVDLGSEQFF
TGTGCCAGCAGTTACATCGCGGAGGGGGTTGACTTGGGGAGTGAGCAGTTCTTC
>NA|NA|TRBV30|TRBJ2-5
CAWRTAHQETQYF
TGTGCCTGGAGGACAGCCCATCAAGAGACCCAGTACTTC
>TRBD1|many|TRBV6-5|TRBJ1-5
CASSRTGTGYQPQHF
TGTGCCAGCAGTCGGACCGGGACAGGGTACCAGCCCCAGCATTTT
>NA|NA|TRBV6-5|TRBJ1-1
CASRGETEAFF
TGTGCCAGCAGAGGGGAGACTGAAGCTTTCTTT
>TRBD2|NA|TRBV19|TRBJ2-4
CASSPEGTSGVLNIQYF
TGTGCCAGTAGTCCGGAAGGGACTAGCGGGGTCCTAAACATTCAGTACTTC
>TRBD1|many|TRBV12-3/TRBV12-4|TRBJ2-5
CASSRGQGETQYF
TGTGCCAGCAGCCGCGGACAGGGTGAGACCCAGTACTTC
>NA|many|TRBV5-6|TRBJ1-5
CASSFWAHYQPQHF
TGTGCCAGCAGCTTTTGGGCCCATTATCAGCCCCAGCATTTT
>NA|few|TRBV29-1|TRBJ1-3
CSVEFNGNTIYF
TGCAGCGTTGAGTTCAATGGAAACACCATATATTTT
>NA|NA|TRBV5-5|TRBJ1-2
CASSPSYYGYTF
TGTGCCAGCAGCCCTTCGTATTATGGCTACACCTTC
>TRBD1|NA|TRBV4-2|TRBJ1-1
CASSQASDRATEAFF
TGTGCCAGCAGCCAAGCCTCTGACAGGGCCACTGAAGCTTTCTTT
>TRBD1|NA|TRBV7-3|TRBJ1-1
CASSSGTGGSGTEAFF
TGTGCCAGCAGTTCCGGGACAGGGGGTAGTGGCACTGAAGCTTTCTTT
>TRBD1|NA|TRBV12-3/TRBV12-4|TRBJ2-5
CASSPTTGAQTQYF
TGTGCCAGCAGTCCTACAACAGGGGCGCAGACCCAGTACTTC
>NA|few|TRBV7-2|TRBJ1-5
CASSLGGRESQPQHF
TGTGCCAGCAGCTTAGGGGGCAGGGAGAGTCAGCCCCAGCATTTT
>TRBD1|few|TRBV29-1|TRBJ1-2
CSVEGPGGAYTF
TGCAGCGTTGAAGGGCCAGGGGGAGCCTACACCTTC
>TRBD2|few|TRBV7-8|TRBJ2-2
CASSSASGGDTGELFF
TGTGCCAGCAGCTCAGCTAGCGGGGGGGACACCGGGGAGCTGTTTTTT
>NA|many|TRBV11-2|TRBJ2-1
CASSSKKQVLSSYNEQFF
TGTGCCAGCAGCTCTAAAAAACAGGTTTTAAGCTCCTACAATGAGCAGTTCTTC
>TRBD2|few|TRBV6-2/TRBV6-3|TRBJ2-2
CASKMAQGLAGGRDWELFF
TGTGCCAGCAAGATGGCCCAGGGTCTAGCGGGGGGCCGGGACTGGGAGCTGTTTTTT
>NA|few|TRBV9|TRBJ2-3
CASSLLGVTDTQYF
TGTGCCAGCAGCCTTCTTGGGGTCACAGATACGCAGTATTTT
>TRBD1|many|TRBV11-2|TRBJ2-7
CASSWDRASGGYEQYF
TGTGCCAGCAGCTGGGACAGGGCAAGTGGCGGCTACGAGCAGTACTTC
>TRBD1|few|TRBV28|TRBJ2-1
CASSSPQGREQFF
TGTGCCAGCAGTTCCCCACAGGGGCGTGAGCAGTTCTTC
>NA|many|TRBV7-2|TRBJ2-5
CASSPGLLRETQYF
TGTGCCAGCAGTCCAGGACTCCTCCGAGAGACCCAGTACTTC
>NA|few|TRBV7-2|TRBJ2-3
CASSLKTDTQYF
TGTGCCAGCAGCCTTAAAACAGATACGCAGTATTTT
>TRBD2|NA|TRBV7-3|TRBJ2-1
CASSSASGGYNEQFF
TGTGCCAGCAGCTCCGCTAGCGGGGGGTACAATGAGCAGTTCTTC
>TRBD1|many|TRBV5-1|TRBJ2-2
CASSQVDRPMSGELFF
TGCGCCAGCAGCCAAGTGGACAGGCCAATGTCCGGGGAGCTGTTTTTT
>NA|many|TRBV4-3|TRBJ1-2
CASSQASGQTNYGYTF
TGCGCCAGCAGCCAAGCCTCTGGACAGACTAACTATGGCTACACCTTC
>NA|few|TRBV11-3|TRBJ2-5
CASSSGFGETQYF
TGTGCCAGCAGCTCCGGGTTCGGGGAGACCCAGTACTTC
>NA|few|TRBV2|TRBJ1-1
CASSESGPALGAFF
TGTGCCAGCAGTGAATCCGGGCCAGCCTTGGGAGCTTTCTTT
>NA|many|TRBV6-5|TRBJ2-1
CASRTDSYNEQFF
TGTGCCAGCAGGACCGACTCCTACAATGAGCAGTTCTTC
>NA|NA|TRBV6-5|TRBJ2-3
CASSSSLLNGADTQYF
TGTGCCAGCAGTTCTTCCCTCCTTAACGGGGCAGATACGCAGTATTTT